This record covers a single T cell receptor beta chain. Its target is not known. V trimming: 4 bases; J trimming: 5 bases; junction bases outside the gene matches: 13. Germline V gene lookup returns CDR1 SQVTM and CDR2 ANQGSEA. This CDR3 has 15 amino acids. This sample stems from a study of T cell responses to AZD1222 COVID-19 vaccine. General study results and limits: The breadth and depth of Spike-specific TCRs increased once two AZD1222 doses had been given. Females made up more of the donors, who were largely white British, and clonal diversity may have come out too low.

The repertoire was sequenced with immunoSEQ multiplex PCR; TCRdb's copy has only in-frame clones and lacks some. This table has about 130,000 clones, approximately 88% appearing once. V gene TRBV29-1 combines with J gene TRBJ2-7, with 8 bases lining up with TRBD2. The sample consisted of peripheral blood, taken on day 0 of AZD1222 vaccination. This TCR came from an adult in good health. This CDR3 is CSVAGGDADRNEQYF. CDR3 nucleotides: TGCAGCGTTGCCGGGGGGGACGCGGACCGCAACGAGCAGTACTTC.